Shown below are 8 T cell receptor beta chains from a single sample sequenced in a study of identifying expanded T cells in peripheral blood. TCRdb keeps only in-frame clones here, not all; method: immunoSEQ multiplex PCR. The data show about 100,000 clones, about 86% seen once. The sequencing sample was made of blood. The receptors stem from a person aged 18 to 69 in good health.

The rearrangement links TRBV7-2 to TRBJ1-4; D gene uncertain. The CDR3 has 14 residues. The V end was cut by 2 bases, the J end by 7 bases, with 11 bases between. The germline CDR1 and CDR2 sequences are SGHTA and FQGNSA. This CDR3 reads CASSLSRGVEKLFF. The CDR3 bases are TGTGCCAGCAGCTTAAGTCGCGGAGTTGAAAAACTGTTTTTT.

The count of this clone is one. The chain employs TRBV18 and TRBJ2-7; possibly TRBD1 or TRBD2 for D (6 bases each). With 6 bases removed from V and 0 bases from J, the gap between germline ends came to 15 bases. From germline, CDR1 is KGHSH and CDR2 LQKENI. The CDR3 extends over 15 amino acids. This chain's CDR3 is CASSYTEGGSYEQYF. The CDR3 coding sequence is TGTGCCAGCTCCTACACCGAGGGGGGCTCCTACGAGCAGTACTTC.

CDR3 sequence reads: CASNQQANYGYTF. DNA of the CDR3: TGTGCCAGCAACCAACAAGCTAACTATGGCTACACCTTC. The gene calls are TRBV6-1 and TRBJ1-2; D remains ambiguous. This CDR3 has 13 amino acids. Germline CDR1 and CDR2: MNHNS and SASEGT. V was clipped by 7 bases and J by 0 bases, with 9 bases between them.

This clone is a singleton in its sample. V and J are TRBV7-9 and TRBJ1-1; 7 bases are a match to TRBD1. This CDR3 is built from 15 residues. Trimming removed 3 bases from V and 1 base from J; junction bases left unmatched: 5. The germline gives CDR1 SEHNR, CDR2 FQNEAQ (reference sequence). The CDR3 DNA reads TGTGCCAGCAGCTTCGGGACAGCCTCGAACACTGAAGCTTTCTTT. It encodes CASSFGTASNTEAFF.

The V call is TRBV10-3, the J call TRBJ1-1; no clear D. Trimming stripped 9 bases from V and 4 bases from J, with 12 bases between. Germline V gene lookup returns CDR1 ENHRY and CDR2 SYGVKD. This CDR3 region has 12 residues. CDR3 loop: CAIRTVGTEAFF. CDR3 DNA: TGTGCCATACGGACCGTCGGCACTGAAGCTTTCTTT.

V and J are TRBV6-5 and TRBJ1-1; 9 bases fit TRBD1. CDR3 length equals 16 residues. Germline V gives CDR1 MNHEY, CDR2 SVGAGI. V shed 0 bases, J shed 6 bases, and the junction held 8 bases outside the gene matches. CDR3 nucleotide sequence: TGTGCCAGCAGTTACTCGGGGACAGGGACCCGCCCTGAAGCTTTCTTT. Amino acids: CASSYSGTGTRPEAFF.

The chain couples TRBV18 to TRBJ1-2, with 7 bases lining up with TRBD1. Germline trimming cut 2 bases from V and 5 bases from J; bases unmatched to any gene: 11. The CDR3 spans 16 residues. The V gene's germline CDR1 is KGHSH and CDR2 LQKENI. The CDR3 DNA reads as TGTGCCAGCTCACCAAACAGGGGAACGCAGGGGTATGGCTACACCTTC. This codes for CASSPNRGTQGYGYTF.

The chain combines TRBV19 with TRBJ1-1; D unclear. The germline V gene encodes CDR1 LNHDA and CDR2 SQIVND (reference sequence). The CDR3 totals 15 residues. The germline V and J ends were trimmed by 1 base and 4 bases, with 13 bases remaining between them. For the CDR3, the DNA is TGTGCCAGTAGTATAGTGAAGGGTCGGGGCACTGAAGCTTTCTTT. It specifies CASSIVKGRGTEAFF.